The present entry profiles one T cell receptor (beta chain) with its context. The antigen is unknown. These data originate in a study of T cell repertoires in cytomegalovirus infection. Study context: An indication of both CMV infection and matching HLA type came from public TCR beta signatures. Notes on the study in general: CMV-specific TCR beta clonotypes restricted by HLA-C were the ones dominating the ex vivo response.

MiXCR, run by TCRdb on the reads, gives a single entry per CDR3 protein. The data contain 150,000 to 200,000 distinct CDR3 sequences, about 20% of them singletons. V was trimmed by 6 bases and J by 2 bases, leaving 17 bases between them. The V gene's germline CDR1 is MNHEY and CDR2 SVGEGT. The CDR3 has 16 residues. This clonotype was obtained from a human donor in good health (CMV status not recorded). Some clones in this sample may be carry-over from other donors' samples. What was sequenced was PBMCs. J is TRBJ2-1 and V is TRBV6-2 or TRBV6-3, with D maybe TRBD2 (6 bases). The CDR3: CASRISGASAYNEQFF. The CDR3, as DNA: TGTGCCAGCAGGATTAGCGGAGCTTCAGCCTACAATGAGCAGTTCTTC.